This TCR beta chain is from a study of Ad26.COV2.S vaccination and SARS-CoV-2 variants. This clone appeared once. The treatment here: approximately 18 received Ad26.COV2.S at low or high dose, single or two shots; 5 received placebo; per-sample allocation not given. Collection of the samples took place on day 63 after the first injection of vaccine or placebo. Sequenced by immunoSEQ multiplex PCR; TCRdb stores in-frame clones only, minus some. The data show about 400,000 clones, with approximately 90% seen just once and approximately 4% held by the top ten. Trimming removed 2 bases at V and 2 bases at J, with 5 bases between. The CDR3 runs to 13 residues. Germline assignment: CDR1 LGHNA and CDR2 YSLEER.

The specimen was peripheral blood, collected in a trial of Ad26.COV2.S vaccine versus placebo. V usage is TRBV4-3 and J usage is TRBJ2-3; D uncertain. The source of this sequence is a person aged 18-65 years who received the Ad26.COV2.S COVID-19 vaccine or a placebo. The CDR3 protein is CASSQRTTDTQYF. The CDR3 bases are TGCGCCAGCAGCCAAAGGACCACAGATACGCAGTATTTT.